Listed below are T cell receptor beta chains from one sample, sequenced in a study of T cell responses to AZD1222 COVID-19 vaccine. Some clones are missing from TCRdb's copy, which holds only in-frame ones; the method was immunoSEQ multiplex PCR. The sample yields approximately 100,000 clones, more than 70% seen once. Sample: peripheral blood, taken on day 0 of AZD1222 vaccination. Every receptor here comes from an adult in good health. CDR3s include the opening cysteine and the closing phenylalanine or tryptophan. The order of the fields is D gene, clone size, J gene, V gene, CDR3 protein, CDR3 DNA. A D gene is named only where the DNA matches it firmly. Only some rows state a clone size, as once, few, many or a class for expanded clones.

d_gene: TRBD2
abundance: NA
j_gene: TRBJ2-1
v_gene: TRBV27
CDR3aa: CASSDQIAGGPRNEQFF
CDR3nt: TGTGCCAGCAGTGACCAGATTGCGGGAGGGCCCCGGAATGAGCAGTTCTTC

d_gene: NA
abundance: NA
j_gene: TRBJ1-2
v_gene: TRBV30
CDR3aa: CAWSLGLVRGYTF
CDR3nt: TGTGCCTGGAGTTTGGGACTCGTACGCGGCTACACCTTC

d_gene: NA
abundance: NA
j_gene: TRBJ2-3
v_gene: TRBV3-1/TRBV3-2
CDR3aa: CASSQDVVMDTQYF
CDR3nt: TGTGCCAGCAGCCAAGATGTGGTTATGGATACGCAGTATTTT

d_gene: TRBD1
abundance: NA
j_gene: TRBJ1-2
v_gene: TRBV2
CDR3aa: CASSEVGTGYSGYTF
CDR3nt: TGTGCCAGCAGTGAAGTAGGGACAGGGTATTCTGGCTACACCTTC

d_gene: NA
abundance: NA
j_gene: TRBJ2-5
v_gene: TRBV7-2
CDR3aa: CASSLRGRGWETQYF
CDR3nt: TGTGCCAGCAGCCTTAGAGGAAGAGGGTGGGAGACCCAGTACTTC

d_gene: TRBD1
abundance: NA
j_gene: TRBJ1-2
v_gene: TRBV7-2
CDR3aa: CASSLSQGVAGYTF
CDR3nt: TGTGCCAGCAGCTTATCTCAGGGGGTAGCTGGCTACACCTTC

d_gene: NA
abundance: few
j_gene: TRBJ1-6
v_gene: TRBV27
CDR3aa: CASRQDYNSPLHF
CDR3nt: TGTGCCAGCCGACAGGACTATAATTCACCCCTCCACTTT

d_gene: NA
abundance: NA
j_gene: TRBJ1-2
v_gene: TRBV18
CDR3aa: CASSPAREPNYGYTF
CDR3nt: TGTGCCAGCTCACCGGCCAGAGAACCTAACTATGGCTACACCTTC

d_gene: NA
abundance: NA
j_gene: TRBJ1-1
v_gene: TRBV11-2
CDR3aa: CASSLDVLSNTEAFF
CDR3nt: TGTGCCAGCAGCTTAGATGTACTAAGCAACACTGAAGCTTTCTTT

d_gene: TRBD1
abundance: NA
j_gene: TRBJ1-2
v_gene: TRBV18
CDR3aa: CASSPGTGAYGYTF
CDR3nt: TGTGCCAGCTCACCGGGGACAGGGGCCTATGGCTACACCTTC

d_gene: TRBD1
abundance: NA
j_gene: TRBJ2-2
v_gene: TRBV3-1/TRBV3-2
CDR3aa: CASSIPGQGSGELFF
CDR3nt: TGTGCCAGCAGCATCCCGGGACAGGGATCCGGGGAGCTGTTTTTT

d_gene: TRBD2
abundance: NA
j_gene: TRBJ2-7
v_gene: TRBV6-2/TRBV6-3
CDR3aa: CASSKSGSSYEQYF
CDR3nt: TGTGCCAGCAGTAAAAGCGGGAGCTCCTACGAGCAGTACTTC

d_gene: TRBD1
abundance: NA
j_gene: TRBJ1-1
v_gene: TRBV5-1
CDR3aa: CASSLGQGLGNTEAFF
CDR3nt: TGCGCCAGCAGCTTGGGACAGGGGCTGGGGAACACTGAAGCTTTCTTT

d_gene: NA
abundance: NA
j_gene: TRBJ2-2
v_gene: TRBV5-1
CDR3aa: CASKIATTGELFF
CDR3nt: TGCGCCAGCAAAATAGCCACCACCGGGGAGCTGTTTTTT

d_gene: NA
abundance: NA
j_gene: TRBJ1-1
v_gene: TRBV12-2
CDR3aa: CASRLGGTEAFF
CDR3nt: TGTGCAAGTCGCTTAGGTGGCACTGAAGCTTTCTTT

d_gene: NA
abundance: NA
j_gene: TRBJ2-7
v_gene: TRBV28
CDR3aa: CASRLIRTSSYEQYF
CDR3nt: TGTGCCAGCAGACTCATACGGACCAGCTCCTACGAGCAGTACTTC

d_gene: NA
abundance: NA
j_gene: TRBJ2-1
v_gene: TRBV29-1
CDR3aa: CSADSREFF
CDR3nt: TGCAGCGCAGACAGTAGGGAGTTCTTC

d_gene: NA
abundance: NA
j_gene: TRBJ1-1
v_gene: TRBV18
CDR3aa: CASSPLSPPDLPEAFF
CDR3nt: TGTGCCAGCTCACCACTTTCCCCCCCCGACCTTCCTGAAGCTTTCTTT

d_gene: NA
abundance: NA
j_gene: TRBJ1-4
v_gene: TRBV27
CDR3aa: CASSLLPRNGRFEKLFF
CDR3nt: TGTGCCAGCAGTTTATTGCCCAGAAACGGGCGGTTTGAAAAACTGTTTTTT

d_gene: NA
abundance: NA
j_gene: TRBJ2-7
v_gene: TRBV4-2
CDR3aa: CASSQGRHSYEQYF
CDR3nt: TGTGCCAGCAGCCAAGGGCGGCACTCCTACGAGCAGTACTTC

d_gene: NA
abundance: once
j_gene: TRBJ1-3
v_gene: TRBV6-6
CDR3aa: CASTPDGDSGNTIYF
CDR3nt: TGTGCCAGCACCCCGGACGGAGACTCTGGAAACACCATATATTTT

d_gene: NA
abundance: NA
j_gene: TRBJ1-1
v_gene: TRBV27
CDR3aa: CASSLLGGTEAFF
CDR3nt: TGTGCCAGCAGTTTGTTAGGGGGCACTGAAGCTTTCTTT

d_gene: NA
abundance: NA
j_gene: TRBJ1-4
v_gene: TRBV27
CDR3aa: CASSLSWGVSEKLFF
CDR3nt: TGTGCCAGCAGTTTATCCTGGGGGGTCTCTGAAAAACTGTTTTTT

d_gene: NA
abundance: NA
j_gene: TRBJ1-1
v_gene: TRBV19
CDR3aa: CASSITVYTEAFF
CDR3nt: TGTGCCAGTAGTATCACAGTCTACACTGAAGCTTTCTTT

d_gene: TRBD2
abundance: NA
j_gene: TRBJ2-7
v_gene: TRBV28
CDR3aa: CASSSGLAHEQYF
CDR3nt: TGTGCCAGCAGTTCGGGACTAGCTCACGAGCAGTACTTC

d_gene: NA
abundance: NA
j_gene: TRBJ1-6
v_gene: TRBV7-6
CDR3aa: CASSLVPPQGRASSYNSPLHF
CDR3nt: TGTGCCAGCAGCTTAGTCCCCCCACAGGGCCGGGCTAGCTCCTATAATTCACCCCTCCACTTT

d_gene: NA
abundance: once
j_gene: TRBJ2-2
v_gene: TRBV2
CDR3aa: CASRQGSGRQAGELFF
CDR3nt: TGTGCCAGCAGACAGGGGAGCGGGAGACAGGCCGGGGAGCTGTTTTTT

d_gene: NA
abundance: NA
j_gene: TRBJ1-2
v_gene: TRBV27
CDR3aa: CASSYRTQGKNGYTF
CDR3nt: TGTGCCAGCAGCTACAGGACACAGGGAAAGAATGGCTACACCTTC

d_gene: NA
abundance: NA
j_gene: TRBJ1-5
v_gene: TRBV24-1
CDR3aa: CATRSRGAVDGNNQPQHF
CDR3nt: TGTGCCACCAGATCACGCGGGGCAGTCGATGGGAACAATCAGCCCCAGCATTTT

d_gene: TRBD1
abundance: NA
j_gene: TRBJ1-1
v_gene: TRBV24-1
CDR3aa: CATRGQLNTEAFF
CDR3nt: TGTGCCACCAGGGGACAGTTGAACACTGAAGCTTTCTTT

d_gene: NA
abundance: NA
j_gene: TRBJ1-1
v_gene: TRBV19
CDR3aa: CASSPVPGGATEAFF
CDR3nt: TGTGCCAGTAGTCCCGTCCCCGGCGGGGCCACTGAAGCTTTCTTT

d_gene: TRBD1
abundance: NA
j_gene: TRBJ1-2
v_gene: TRBV9
CDR3aa: CASSVGPGGNYGYTF
CDR3nt: TGTGCCAGCAGCGTAGGCCCAGGGGGCAACTATGGCTACACCTTC

d_gene: NA
abundance: once
j_gene: TRBJ1-2
v_gene: TRBV6-2/TRBV6-3
CDR3aa: CASSSSNYGYTF
CDR3nt: TGTGCCAGCAGTTCGTCGAACTATGGCTACACCTTC

d_gene: NA
abundance: NA
j_gene: TRBJ1-1
v_gene: TRBV5-1
CDR3aa: CASSPNREAEAFF
CDR3nt: TGCGCCAGCAGCCCAAACAGGGAGGCCGAAGCTTTCTTT

d_gene: TRBD1
abundance: NA
j_gene: TRBJ1-1
v_gene: TRBV5-1
CDR3aa: CASSSLDRVNTEAFF
CDR3nt: TGCGCCAGCAGCTCGCTAGACAGGGTGAACACTGAAGCTTTCTTT

d_gene: TRBD1
abundance: NA
j_gene: TRBJ1-2
v_gene: TRBV14
CDR3aa: CASSFTGTGAVGYTF
CDR3nt: TGTGCCAGCAGCTTTACCGGGACAGGGGCCGTTGGCTACACCTTC

d_gene: NA
abundance: NA
j_gene: TRBJ2-3
v_gene: TRBV3-1/TRBV3-2
CDR3aa: CASSLLFREPLTDTQYF
CDR3nt: TGTGCCAGCAGCCTCCTCTTTCGGGAGCCTCTCACAGATACGCAGTATTTT